The 22 T cell receptor beta chains presented below share a single source sample, sequenced in a study of blood T cell repertoires in COVID-19 (dated by TCRdb to about 2020). To prepare the library, the immunoSEQ multiplex PCR assay was applied. TCRdb holds this immuneACCESS table with in-frame rearrangements only. Some clones are missing; in checked studies, unresolved V genes explain under half, and the rest has no known cause. The sample yields tens of thousands of clones; over 75% were counted once. The top ten constitute around 4.1% of the sample. The specimen sequenced was peripheral blood. Source of these receptors: a woman aged 55-69 years with acute or convalescent COVID-19.

V is TRBV27 and J is TRBJ2-7; 8 bases fit TRBD1. This CDR3 spans 18 amino acids. Germline assignment: CDR1 MNHEY and CDR2 SMNVEV (reference sequence). J lost 1 base, V lost 6 bases, and 17 bases had no gene match. This CDR3 is CASSTVQKRQGPSYEQYF. CDR3 DNA sequence: TGTGCCAGCAGCACCGTGCAAAAGCGACAGGGGCCTTCCTACGAGCAGTACTTC.

The chain uses TRBV28 and TRBJ2-3; TRBD2 matches 14 bases. J was trimmed by 4 bases and V by 5 bases; bases with no gene match: 2. There are 15 residues in the CDR3. Germline V gives CDR1 MDHEN, CDR2 SYDVKM. The CDR3 sequence: CASSKGLAGADTQYF. CDR3 nucleotide sequence: TGTGCCAGCAGTAAGGGACTAGCGGGGGCAGATACGCAGTATTTT.

The chain joins TRBV6-2 or TRBV6-3 to TRBJ1-5, with a possible D match to TRBD1 (5 bases). The germline V gene has CDR1 MNHEY and CDR2 SVGEGT. V was cut by 6 bases and J by 6 bases, with 18 bases left in between. This CDR3 is built from 15 residues. CDR3 bases: TGTGCCAGCAGCATAGATGACGGGGGTAGTCAGCCCCAGCATTTT. Protein sequence: CASSIDDGGSQPQHF.

V usage is TRBV5-1 and J usage is TRBJ1-1; 7 bases line up with TRBD1. With 2 bases clipped from V and 1 base from J, the junction kept 5 bases outside the gene matches. Germline CDR1 and CDR2: SGHRS and YFSETQ. The CDR3 covers 15 residues. In nucleotides, the CDR3 is TGCGCCAGCAGCTTTGGTGACAGGGCGAACACTGAAGCTTTCTTT. It is translated as CASSFGDRANTEAFF.

The chain uses TRBV11-1 and TRBJ2-7, with 7 nucleotides matching TRBD1. The V gene's germline CDR1 is SGHAT and CDR2 FQDESV (reference sequence). V was pared by 4 bases and J by 4 bases, with 7 bases of the junction left unmatched. The length of the CDR3 is 14 residues. The CDR3 bases are TGTGCCAGCAGCTGGGACAGTCTACTTTACGAGCAGTACTTC. Translating it yields CASSWDSLLYEQYF.

The gene calls are TRBV6-5 and TRBJ2-2, with 9 bases fitting TRBD1. CDR1 is MNHEY, CDR2 SVGAGI, per germline. This CDR3 region has 15 residues. The V gene end was trimmed by 5 bases and the J gene end by 8 bases; junction bases not matched to a gene: 9. CDR3 loop: CASSRTGVRSGELFF. DNA for the CDR3: TGTGCCAGCAGTCGGACAGGGGTACGATCAGGGGAGCTGTTTTTT.

This clone has only a few counts. CDR3 region: CASSLEAGGLEYF. The CDR3 DNA reads TGTGCCAGCAGCTTAGAGGCGGGGGGCCTTGAGTACTTC. The chain joins TRBV11-2 to TRBJ2-4, with 8 bases identical to TRBD2. V was clipped by 0 bases and J by 14 bases; unmatched bases: 6. The CDR3 runs to 13 residues. Per germline, CDR1 SGHAT and CDR2 FQNNGV.

The chain employs TRBV28 and TRBJ1-2; 9 positions agree with TRBD1. The ends lost 3 bases at V and 2 bases at J; junction bases unmatched: 7. This CDR3 has 16 amino acids. The V gene's germline CDR1 is MDHEN and CDR2 SYDVKM. DNA for the CDR3: TGTGCCAGCAGTTTCCCGAAGGGGACAGGGAACTATGGCTACACCTTC. This translates into CASSFPKGTGNYGYTF.

The V call is TRBV24-1, the J call TRBJ1-2; D is possibly TRBD1 (6 bases). V lost 7 bases and J 8 bases, leaving 19 bases between the germline ends. Germline V gene data show CDR1 as KGHDR and CDR2 as SFDVKD. This CDR3 contains 14 residues. CDR3 in DNA: TGTGCCACCAGCGGCCGGGACACCATAACAGGCTACACCTTC. Translation: CATSGRDTITGYTF.

The CDR3 region is CASTQKGAASPVSGYTF. The CDR3 DNA is TGTGCCAGCACCCAAAAGGGAGCGGCGAGTCCTGTTTCTGGCTACACCTTC. The chain is built from TRBV2 and TRBJ1-2; D is unresolved. Germline V gives CDR1 SNHLY, CDR2 FYNNEI. The V end was cut by 7 bases, the J end by 7 bases, with 28 bases between. CDR3 length equals 17 residues.

The count of this clone is one. The chain recombines TRBV29-1 with TRBJ1-3; possibly TRBD1 for D (5 bases). The germline V and J ends were trimmed by 6 bases and 6 bases, with 18 bases remaining between them. From germline, CDR1 is SQVTM and CDR2 ANQGSEA. CDR3 length equals 14 residues. CDR3 nucleotide sequence: TGCAGCGTCGGGGGGACCGTCCGGACAAACACCATATATTTT. It is translated as CSVGGTVRTNTIYF.

V and J are TRBV5-5 and TRBJ1-1, with a possible D match to TRBD1 (5 bases). The germline V gene encodes CDR1 SGHKS and CDR2 YYEKEE (reference sequence). This CDR3 spans 14 amino acids. Trimming shortened V by 0 bases and J by 1 base, and 7 bases separated the two germline ends. The CDR3 DNA reads TGTGCCAGCAGCTTGGACGGGGGGAACACTGAAGCTTTCTTT. It encodes CASSLDGGNTEAFF.

The rearrangement joins TRBV10-3 to TRBJ2-7, with 7 bases lining up with TRBD2. The CDR3 has 12 residues. Germline V gene data show CDR1 as ENHRY and CDR2 as SYGVKD. J lost 6 bases, V lost 4 bases, and 3 bases had no gene match. CDR3 DNA sequence: TGTGCCATCAGTGGTACTAGCGCCGAGCAGTACTTC. Amino acids: CAISGTSAEQYF.

This clone was seen only a few times. The genes are TRBV13 and TRBJ1-1; 10 bases match TRBD1. Trimming cost V 3 bases and J 4 bases; bases outside gene matches: 20. The CDR3 length is 20 residues. Germline lookup yields CDR1 PRHDT and CDR2 FYEKMQ (reference sequence). CDR3 DNA: TGTGCCAGCAGCTTGGGCGGAAACCGGGACAGGGGCCATATCGGCACTGAAGCTTTCTTT. As protein: CASSLGGNRDRGHIGTEAFF.

This clone was found once. Its ends do not fully match the called genes, so a read error is possible. CDR3 bases: TGTGCCTGGAGTGTCGGGCTCCTCCCGGGGGGGCTGTTTTTT. Its translation: CAWSVGLLPGGLFF. The genes are TRBV30 and TRBJ2-2, with 7 bases that match TRBD2. The CDR3 loop spans 14 amino acids. Germline V gene sequence: CDR1 GTSNPN, CDR2 SVGIG (reference sequence).

The genes are TRBV11-3 and TRBJ2-1; D remains ambiguous. Trimming removed 1 base from V and 6 bases from J, with 13 bases in between. The CDR3 spans 15 residues. Germline V gene data show CDR1 as SGHNT and CDR2 as YENEEA. CDR3 in DNA: TGTGCCAGCAGCTTAGGCTCGTCGGTCGGCAATGAGCAGTTCTTC. This translates into CASSLGSSVGNEQFF. Full variable domain (remainder filled in from reference TRBV11-3 and TRBJ2-1): EAGVVQSPRYKIIEKKQPVAFWCNPISGHNTLYWYLQNLGQGPELLIRYENEEAVDDSQLPKDRFSAERLKGVDSTLKIQPAELGDSAVYLCASSLGSSVGNEQFFGPGTRLTVL.

CDR3 in DNA: TGTGCCAGCAGCCAAGACGGTCGGGATTCGGGCAATTCACCCCTCCACTTT. Protein: CASSQDGRDSGNSPLHF. This rearrangement joins TRBV3-1 (or the pseudogene TRBV3-2) to TRBJ1-6; D gene unclear. Between the trimmed V and J ends, which lost 0 bases and 7 bases, there was a span of 16 bases. The CDR3 contains 17 residues. Germline CDR1 reads LGHDT; CDR2 reads YNNKEL (reference sequence).

The rearrangement links TRBV7-2 to TRBJ1-1; D unresolved. The CDR3 runs to 13 residues. V lost 5 bases and J lost 7, with 14 bases in between. Per germline, CDR1 SGHTA and CDR2 FQGNSA. CDR3 coding DNA: TGTGCCAGCAGCGTAACACCGGGTCTTGAAGCTTTCTTT. This sequence encodes CASSVTPGLEAFF.

The rearrangement uses TRBV29-1 and TRBJ2-6; D perhaps matches TRBD2 (6 bases). With 7 bases removed from V and 1 base from J, the gap between germline ends came to 11 bases. This CDR3 comprises 14 residues. Germline V CDR1 and CDR2: SQVTM, ANQGSEA. The CDR3: CSAAEGSGANVLTF. The CDR3 DNA follows: TGCAGCGCCGCGGAGGGGTCTGGGGCCAACGTCCTGACTTTC.

This clone is a singleton in its sample. V gene TRBV9 combines with J gene TRBJ2-1; 11 bases agree with TRBD2. The V gene's germline CDR1 is SGDLS and CDR2 YYNGEE. Germline trimming cut 0 bases from V and 4 bases from J; bases unmatched to any gene: 0. The length of the CDR3 is 15 residues. CDR3 DNA: TGTGCCAGCAGCGTAGGGACTAGCGGGTACAATGAGCAGTTCTTC. This gives the protein CASSVGTSGYNEQFF. The whole variable domain, filled in from reference TRBV9 and TRBJ2-1, reads DSGVTQTPKHLITATGQRVTLRCSPRSGDLSVYWYQQSLDQGLQFLIQYYNGEERAKGNILERFSAQQFPDLHSELNLSSLELGDSALYFCASSVGTSGYNEQFFGPGTRLTVL.

The genes are TRBV18 and TRBJ1-1; D ambiguous. Germline V CDR1 and CDR2: KGHSH, LQKENI. CDR3 size: 14 residues. Trimming took 3 bases from V and 0 from J, leaving 8 bases between them. CDR3 loop: CASSPGRVNTEAFF. The CDR3 coding sequence is TGTGCCAGCTCACCGGGCCGTGTGAACACTGAAGCTTTCTTT. Together with reference TRBV18 and TRBJ1-1, the CDR3 gives the full variable domain: NAGVMQNPRHLVRRRGQEARLRCSPMKGHSHVYWYRQLPEEGLKFMVYLQKENIIDESGMPKERFSAEFPKEGPSILRIQQVVRGDSAAYFCASSPGRVNTEAFFGQGTRLTVV.

The chain carries TRBV11-2 and TRBJ2-3, with D maybe TRBD1 (5 bases). The CDR3 runs to 14 residues. Trimming pared 1 base from V and 1 base from J, leaving 6 bases between. CDR1 and CDR2 from the germline V gene are SGHAT and FQNNGV. The CDR3 loop is CASSLVGRTDTQYF. CDR3 DNA sequence: TGTGCCAGCAGCTTAGTGGGGCGCACAGATACGCAGTATTTT.